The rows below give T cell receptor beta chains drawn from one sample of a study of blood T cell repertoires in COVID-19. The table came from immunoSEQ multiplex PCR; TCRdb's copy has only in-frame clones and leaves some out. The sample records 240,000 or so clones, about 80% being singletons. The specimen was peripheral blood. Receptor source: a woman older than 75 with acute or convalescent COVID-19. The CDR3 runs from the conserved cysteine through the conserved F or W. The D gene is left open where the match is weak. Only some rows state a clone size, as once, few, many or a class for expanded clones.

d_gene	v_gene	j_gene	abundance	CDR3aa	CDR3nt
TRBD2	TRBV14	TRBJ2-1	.	CASSQGRLAGGGAEQFF	TGTGCCAGCAGCCAAGGTCGACTAGCGGGGGGCGGGGCTGAGCAGTTCTTC
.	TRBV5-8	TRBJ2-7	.	CASSLAVGVGPYEQYF	TGTGCCAGCAGCTTGGCCGTAGGGGTAGGGCCCTACGAGCAGTACTTC
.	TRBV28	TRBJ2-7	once	CATYRRVPYEQYF	TGTGCCACCTATCGCCGGGTGCCTTACGAGCAGTACTTC
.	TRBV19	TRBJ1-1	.	CASLRRDTEAFF	TGTGCCAGTCTCAGGCGGGACACTGAAGCTTTCTTT
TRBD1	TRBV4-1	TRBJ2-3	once	CASSQAPGQAGADTQYF	TGCGCCAGCAGCCAAGCGCCGGGACAGGCGGGCGCAGATACGCAGTATTTT
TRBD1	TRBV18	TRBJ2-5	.	CASSPGTGKGTQYF	TGTGCCAGCTCACCCGGGACAGGGAAAGGGACCCAGTACTTC
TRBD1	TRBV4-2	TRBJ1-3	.	CASSQSPQGAGNTIYF	TGTGCCAGCAGCCAGTCCCCCCAGGGGGCTGGAAACACCATATATTTT
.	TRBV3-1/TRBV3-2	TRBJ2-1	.	CASRRGDEQFF	TGTGCCAGCAGGCGAGGAGATGAGCAGTTCTTC
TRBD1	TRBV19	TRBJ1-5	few	CASSSGQYSNQPQHF	TGTGCCAGTAGCTCGGGACAGTATAGCAATCAGCCCCAGCATTTT
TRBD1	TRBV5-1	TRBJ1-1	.	CASSLGQGGRTEAFF	TGCGCCAGCAGCTTGGGACAGGGGGGTCGCACTGAAGCTTTCTTT
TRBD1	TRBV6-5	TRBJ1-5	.	CASSKAQGAPQPQHF	TGTGCCAGCAGTAAGGCCCAGGGGGCACCTCAGCCCCAGCATTTT
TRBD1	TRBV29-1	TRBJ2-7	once	CSVDLVGGGEQYF	TGCAGCGTTGATTTAGTAGGGGGCGGAGAGCAGTACTTC
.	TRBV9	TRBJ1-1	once	CASTRDIMNTEAFF	TGTGCCAGCACCCGGGACATCATGAACACTGAAGCTTTCTTT
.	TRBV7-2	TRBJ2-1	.	CASSNRAEQFF	TGTGCCAGCAGCAACCGTGCGGAGCAGTTCTTC
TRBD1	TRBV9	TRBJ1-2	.	CASSSPQGDRDYGYTF	TGTGCCAGCAGCTCACCCCAGGGGGATAGAGACTATGGCTACACCTTC
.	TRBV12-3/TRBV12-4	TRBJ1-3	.	CASSLAGGNTIYF	TGTGCCAGCAGTTTGGCGGGTGGAAACACCATATATTTT
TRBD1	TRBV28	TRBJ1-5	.	CASSFISGDRGNQPQHF	TGTGCCAGCAGTTTCATTTCTGGGGACAGGGGAAATCAGCCCCAGCATTTT
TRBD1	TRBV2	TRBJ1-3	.	CASSGTGTPGNTIYF	TGTGCCAGCAGCGGGACAGGGACTCCTGGAAACACCATATATTTT
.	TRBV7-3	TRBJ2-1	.	CASSPPGDHNEQFF	TGTGCCAGCAGCCCCCCGGGGGACCACAATGAGCAGTTCTTC
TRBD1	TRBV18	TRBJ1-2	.	CASSSQTGDYGYTF	TGTGCCAGCTCATCCCAGACAGGGGACTATGGCTACACCTTC
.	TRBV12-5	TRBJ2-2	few	CASGPGTSNTGELFF	TGTGCTAGTGGTCCGGGGACATCGAACACCGGGGAGCTGTTTTTT
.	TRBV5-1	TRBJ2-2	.	CASSLAQVTGELFF	TGCGCCAGCAGCTTGGCCCAGGTCACCGGGGAGCTGTTTTTT
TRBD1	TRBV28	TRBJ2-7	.	CASSSAGGPSYEQYF	TGTGCCAGCAGTTCGGCAGGGGGCCCATCCTACGAGCAGTACTTC
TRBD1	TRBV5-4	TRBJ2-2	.	CASSFGTGQNTGELFF	TGTGCCAGCAGCTTTGGGACAGGGCAGAACACCGGGGAGCTGTTTTTT
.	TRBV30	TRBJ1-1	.	CAVGVYTEAFF	TGTGCCGTCGGGGTCTACACTGAAGCTTTCTTT
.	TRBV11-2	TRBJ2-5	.	CASSRGNQETQYF	TGTGCCAGCAGCCGCGGGAACCAAGAGACCCAGTACTTC
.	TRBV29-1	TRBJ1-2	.	CSVESLVGVGYTF	TGCAGCGTTGAAAGTCTGGTAGGGGTTGGCTACACCTTC
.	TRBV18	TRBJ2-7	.	CASSTEVSYEQYF	TGTGCCAGCTCTACGGAGGTTTCCTACGAGCAGTACTTC
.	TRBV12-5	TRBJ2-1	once	CASGNRVGEQFF	TGTGCTAGTGGTAACAGGGTGGGAGAGCAGTTCTTC
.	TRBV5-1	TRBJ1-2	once	CASSLEAGNYGYTF	TGCGCCAGCAGCTTGGAGGCGGGGAACTATGGCTACACCTTC
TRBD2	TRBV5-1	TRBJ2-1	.	CASSPGLAGGGNEQFF	TGCGCCAGCAGCCCGGGACTCGCGGGGGGGGGAAATGAGCAGTTCTTC
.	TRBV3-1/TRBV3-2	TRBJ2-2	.	CASSHQSPGELFF	TGTGCCAGCAGCCATCAGTCCCCCGGGGAGCTGTTTTTT
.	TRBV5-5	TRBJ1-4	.	CASSLGRGTATNEKLFF	TGTGCCAGCAGCTTGGGGCGGGGAACCGCAACTAATGAAAAACTGTTTTTT
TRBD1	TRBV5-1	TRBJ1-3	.	CASSLGQGGNTIYF	TGCGCCAGCAGCTTGGGACAGGGTGGAAACACCATATATTTT
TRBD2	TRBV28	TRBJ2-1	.	CASSSLEAGGYNEQFF	TGTGCCAGCAGTTCCTTGGAAGCGGGGGGTTACAATGAGCAGTTCTTC
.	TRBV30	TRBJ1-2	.	CAWSSGFYGYTF	TGTGCCTGGAGTTCAGGGTTCTATGGCTACACCTTC
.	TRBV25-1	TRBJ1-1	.	CASSEFVGLAFF	TGTGCCAGCAGTGAATTCGTAGGACTAGCTTTCTTT
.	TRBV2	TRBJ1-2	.	CASSLGQSRGGYGYTF	TGTGCCAGCAGTTTGGGGCAAAGCCGAGGGGGCTATGGCTACACCTTC
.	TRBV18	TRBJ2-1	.	CASSPPSVNEQFF	TGTGCCAGCTCACCACCCAGCGTCAATGAGCAGTTCTTC
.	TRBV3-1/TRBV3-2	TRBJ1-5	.	CASSPRAGGTQPQHF	TGTGCCAGCAGCCCCCGGGCGGGGGGTACTCAGCCCCAGCATTTT
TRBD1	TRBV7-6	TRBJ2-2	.	CASSFGTGGNTGELFF	TGTGCCAGCAGCTTTGGGACAGGGGGCAACACCGGGGAGCTGTTTTTT
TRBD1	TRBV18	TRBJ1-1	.	CASSPWTGGETEAFF	TGTGCCAGCTCACCTTGGACAGGGGGCGAAACTGAAGCTTTCTTT
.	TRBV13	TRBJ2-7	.	CASSLGGYREPYEQYF	TGTGCCAGCAGCTTAGGGGGGTACAGGGAGCCCTACGAGCAGTACTTC
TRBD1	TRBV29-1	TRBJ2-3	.	CSVAPGQSTDTQYF	TGCAGCGTTGCACCGGGACAGAGCACAGATACGCAGTATTTT
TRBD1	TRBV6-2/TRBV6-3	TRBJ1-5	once	CASSSGTGVNQPQHF	TGTGCCAGCAGTTCCGGGACAGGAGTAAATCAGCCCCAGCATTTT
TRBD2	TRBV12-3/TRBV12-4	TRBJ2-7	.	CASSFRGRDEQYF	TGTGCCAGCAGTTTTAGAGGGAGGGACGAGCAGTACTTC
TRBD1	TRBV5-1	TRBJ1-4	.	CASSQGTGFWKLFF	TGCGCCAGCAGCCAAGGGACAGGCTTTTGGAAACTGTTTTTT
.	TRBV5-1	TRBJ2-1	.	CASSLELLSYNEQFF	TGCGCCAGCAGCTTGGAATTATTATCCTACAATGAGCAGTTCTTC
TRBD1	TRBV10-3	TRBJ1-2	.	CGVTGVANYGYTF	TGTGGCGTGACAGGGGTCGCTAACTATGGCTACACCTTC
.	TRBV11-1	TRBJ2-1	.	CASSPRYLRSYNEQFF	TGTGCCAGCAGCCCTAGGTATCTGAGGTCCTACAATGAGCAGTTCTTC
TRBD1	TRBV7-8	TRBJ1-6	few	CASSLGTGQSPLHF	TGTGCCAGCAGCTTAGGGACAGGACAGTCACCCCTCCACTTT
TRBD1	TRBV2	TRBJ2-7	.	CASSGTGTYEQYF	TGTGCCAGCAGCGGGACAGGTACCTACGAGCAGTACTTC